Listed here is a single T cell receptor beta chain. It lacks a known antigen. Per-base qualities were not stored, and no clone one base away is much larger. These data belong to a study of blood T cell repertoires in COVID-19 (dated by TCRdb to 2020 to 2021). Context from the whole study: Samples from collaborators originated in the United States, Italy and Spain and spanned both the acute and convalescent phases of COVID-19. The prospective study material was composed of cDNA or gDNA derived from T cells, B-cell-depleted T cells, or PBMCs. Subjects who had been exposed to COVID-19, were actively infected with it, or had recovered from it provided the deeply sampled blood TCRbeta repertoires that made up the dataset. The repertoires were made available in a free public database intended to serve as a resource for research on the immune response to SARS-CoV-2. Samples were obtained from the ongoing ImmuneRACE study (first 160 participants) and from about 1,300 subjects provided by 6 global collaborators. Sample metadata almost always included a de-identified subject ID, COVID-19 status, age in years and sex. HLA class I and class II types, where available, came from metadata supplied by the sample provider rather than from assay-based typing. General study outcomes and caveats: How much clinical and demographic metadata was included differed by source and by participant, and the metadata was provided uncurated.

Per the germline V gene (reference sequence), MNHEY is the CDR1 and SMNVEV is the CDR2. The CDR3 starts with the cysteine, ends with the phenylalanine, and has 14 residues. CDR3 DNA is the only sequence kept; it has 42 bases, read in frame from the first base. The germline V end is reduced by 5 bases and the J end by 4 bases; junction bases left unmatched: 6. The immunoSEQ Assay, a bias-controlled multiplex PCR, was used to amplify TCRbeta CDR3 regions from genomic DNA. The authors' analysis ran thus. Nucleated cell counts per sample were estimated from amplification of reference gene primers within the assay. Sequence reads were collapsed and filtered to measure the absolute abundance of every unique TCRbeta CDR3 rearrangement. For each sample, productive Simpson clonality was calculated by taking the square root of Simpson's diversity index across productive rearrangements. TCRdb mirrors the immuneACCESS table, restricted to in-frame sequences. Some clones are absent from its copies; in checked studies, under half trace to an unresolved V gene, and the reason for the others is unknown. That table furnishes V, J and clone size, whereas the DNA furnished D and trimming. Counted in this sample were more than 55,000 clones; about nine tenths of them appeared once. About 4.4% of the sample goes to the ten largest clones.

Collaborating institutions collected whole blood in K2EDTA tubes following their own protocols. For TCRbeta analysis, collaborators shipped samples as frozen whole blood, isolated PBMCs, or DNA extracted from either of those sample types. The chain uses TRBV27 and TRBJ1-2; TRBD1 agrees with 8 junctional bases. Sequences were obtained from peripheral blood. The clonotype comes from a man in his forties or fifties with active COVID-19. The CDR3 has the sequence CASSGYRGSYGYTF. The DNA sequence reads TGTGCCAGCAGTGGCTACAGGGGGTCCTATGGCTACACCTTC.